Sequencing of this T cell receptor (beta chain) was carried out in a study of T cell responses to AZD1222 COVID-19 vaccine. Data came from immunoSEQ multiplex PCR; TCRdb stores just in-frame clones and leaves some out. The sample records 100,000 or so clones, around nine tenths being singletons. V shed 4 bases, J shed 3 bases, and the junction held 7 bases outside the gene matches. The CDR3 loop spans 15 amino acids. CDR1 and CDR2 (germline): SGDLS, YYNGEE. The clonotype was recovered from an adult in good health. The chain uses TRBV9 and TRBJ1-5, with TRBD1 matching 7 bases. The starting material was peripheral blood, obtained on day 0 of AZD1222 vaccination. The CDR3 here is CASSPTGDYNQPQHF. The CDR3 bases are TGTGCCAGCAGCCCTACAGGGGACTACAATCAGCCCCAGCATTTT. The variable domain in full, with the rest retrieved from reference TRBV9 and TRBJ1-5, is DSGVTQTPKHLITATGQRVTLRCSPRSGDLSVYWYQQSLDQGLQFLIQYYNGEERAKGNILERFSAQQFPDLHSELNLSSLELGDSALYFCASSPTGDYNQPQHFGDGTRLSIL.